Shown below are 10 T cell receptor beta chains from a single sample sequenced in a study of blood T cell repertoires in COVID-19. Repertoires were generated with immunoSEQ multiplex PCR, while TCRdb's copy carries only in-frame clones and drops some. Here the sample spans roughly 500,000 clones, approximately 91% being singletons. The sample comprised PBMCs or T cells enriched from blood (not recorded which). The source of these receptors is a woman aged 60-70 years who had recovered from COVID-19.

This clone is a singleton in its sample. This chain links TRBV9 with TRBJ1-1; the D gene is possibly TRBD1 (6 bases). Trimming stripped 0 bases from V and 6 bases from J, with 12 bases between. There are 14 residues in the CDR3. Germline V gives CDR1 SGDLS, CDR2 YYNGEE. DNA of the CDR3: TGTGCCAGCAGCGTAGATGTGGGGGCGGCTGAAGCTTTCTTT. It is translated as CASSVDVGAAEAFF.

The V and J genes are TRBV18 and TRBJ2-3; the D is unclear. Germline lookup yields CDR1 KGHSH and CDR2 LQKENI. The CDR3 loop spans 16 amino acids. V dropped 2 bases and J dropped 0 bases, with 12 bases sitting between them. In DNA, the CDR3 is TGTGCCAGCTCACCAAGTCGCTGGCAGAGCACAGATACGCAGTATTTT. This codes for CASSPSRWQSTDTQYF.

The J gene is TRBJ2-7, the V gene TRBV2, with D possibly being TRBD1 (6 bases). The CDR3 spans 15 residues. CDR1 and CDR2 from the germline V gene are SNHLY and FYNNEI. Trimming pared 3 bases from V and 5 bases from J, leaving 17 bases between. CDR3 region: CASSEMDRPSNEQYF. For the CDR3, the DNA is TGTGCCAGCAGTGAGATGGACAGACCTTCCAACGAGCAGTACTTC.

This chain joins TRBV3-1 (or the pseudogene TRBV3-2) and TRBJ1-5; D may be TRBD1 (6 bases). The CDR3 is made up of 13 amino acids. Per the germline V gene, CDR1 is LGHDT and CDR2 is YNNKEL (reference sequence). Trimming shortened V by 3 bases and J by 5 bases, and 8 bases separated the two germline ends. The CDR3 here is CASSQGQHQPQHF. CDR3 coding DNA: TGTGCCAGCAGCCAGGGACAACATCAGCCCCAGCATTTT.

This clone was counted only a few times. The chain is built from TRBV5-4 and TRBJ1-6; 7 bases match TRBD1. The ends lost 2 bases at V and 8 bases at J; junction bases unmatched: 7. Germline CDR1 and CDR2: SGHNT and YYREEE (reference sequence). The CDR3 sequence is 15 residues long. Written as DNA, the CDR3 is TGTGCCAGCAGCTTTGAAGGGGGCGGATATTCACCCCTCCACTTT. Protein: CASSFEGGGYSPLHF. Combining the CDR3 with reference TRBV5-4 and TRBJ1-6 gives the whole variable domain ETGVTQSPTHLIKTRGQQVTLRCSSQSGHNTVSWYQQALGQGPQFIFQYYREEENGRGNFPPRFSGLQFPNYSSELNVNALELDDSALYLCASSFEGGGYSPLHFGNGTRLTVT.

The CDR3 DNA is TGTGCCAGCAGCCCAAGTGGGAGGACAGGAGAAGAGACCCAGTACTTC. Its translation: CASSPSGRTGEETQYF. The rearrangement links TRBV3-1 (or the pseudogene TRBV3-2) to TRBJ2-5; the D gene is possibly TRBD1 (7 bases). CDR1 is LGHDT and CDR2 is YNNKEL in the germline V gene (reference sequence). The germline V and J ends were trimmed by 4 bases and 3 bases, with 18 bases remaining between them. The CDR3 is made up of 16 amino acids.

The chain has TRBV5-6 and TRBJ1-6, with unresolved D. From germline, CDR1 is SGHDT and CDR2 YYEEEE. The CDR3 has 13 amino acids. V was trimmed by 1 base and J by 15 bases, leaving 14 bases between them. CDR3 in amino acids: CASSLFIRGDLHF. The DNA of the CDR3 is TGTGCCAGCAGCTTGTTTATTCGCGGGGACCTCCACTTT.

The chain has TRBV27 and TRBJ1-5, with 11 bases identical to TRBD1. Germline CDR1 and CDR2: MNHEY and SMNVEV (reference sequence). The junction had 3 bases not matched to a gene; V was cut back by 6 bases and J by 5 bases. The CDR3 is 14 amino acids. This CDR3 reads CASSQDRGHQPQHF. Here the CDR3 DNA reads TGTGCCAGCAGCCAGGACAGGGGGCATCAGCCCCAGCATTTT.

The chain joins TRBV18 to TRBJ1-1, with D hard to call. Germline assignment: CDR1 KGHSH and CDR2 LQKENI. The V and J ends lost 3 bases and 6 bases respectively, with 11 bases between them. This CDR3 comprises 13 residues. In DNA, the CDR3 is TGTGCCAGCTCACCCGGGAATCTTGCTGAAGCTTTCTTT. Translation: CASSPGNLAEAFF.

The chain employs TRBV28 and TRBJ2-3, with unresolved D. CDR3 size: 13 residues. Trimming took 4 bases from V and 4 from J, leaving 9 bases between them. Germline V gives CDR1 MDHEN, CDR2 SYDVKM. The chain's CDR3 is CASSYRAPDTQYF. Here the CDR3 DNA reads TGTGCCAGCAGTTATCGAGCGCCAGATACGCAGTATTTT.